This TCR beta chain was found in a study of OX40 agonist ivuxolimab in advanced cancers. Study-level information: Dose-escalation cases comprised hepatocellular carcinoma, melanoma, renal cell or head and neck cancer. Study-level findings and limits: Blood T cells, both CD4+ and CD8+, expanded clonally by week 6 at 0.1 to 3.0 mg/kg.

TCRdb's copy holds only in-frame clones and misses some; the assay was immunoSEQ multiplex PCR. The sample has fewer than 85,000 clones; 92% are singletons. Germline lookup yields CDR1 KGHSH and CDR2 LQKENI. This CDR3 comprises 17 residues. V lost 6 bases to trimming and J lost 3 bases; unmatched junction nucleotides: 12. To note about this clone: Antigen specificity is unknown.

J is TRBJ2-3 and V is TRBV18, with TRBD1 matching 10 bases. This specimen was CD4+ or CD8+ T cells sorted from blood, taken in a trial of the OX40 agonist ivuxolimab. The origin of this receptor is an adult with an advanced solid tumor such as melanoma, head and neck, liver or kidney cancer. CDR3 in amino acids: CASSTFFGTGDTDTQYF. The CDR3 DNA is TGTGCCAGCTCGACCTTCTTCGGGACAGGGGATACAGATACGCAGTATTTT.